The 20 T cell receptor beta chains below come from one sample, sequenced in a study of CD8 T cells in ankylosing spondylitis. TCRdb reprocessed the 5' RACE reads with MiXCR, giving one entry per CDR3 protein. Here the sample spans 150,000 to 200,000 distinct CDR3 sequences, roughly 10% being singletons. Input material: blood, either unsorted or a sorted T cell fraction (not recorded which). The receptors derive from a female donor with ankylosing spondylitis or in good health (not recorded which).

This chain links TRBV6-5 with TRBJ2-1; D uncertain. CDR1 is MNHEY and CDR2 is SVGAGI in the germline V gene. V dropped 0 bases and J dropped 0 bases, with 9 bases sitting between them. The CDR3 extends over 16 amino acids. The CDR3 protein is CASSYSVGNSYNEQFF. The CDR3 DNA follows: TGTGCCAGCAGTTACTCCGTGGGCAACTCCTACAATGAGCAGTTCTTC.

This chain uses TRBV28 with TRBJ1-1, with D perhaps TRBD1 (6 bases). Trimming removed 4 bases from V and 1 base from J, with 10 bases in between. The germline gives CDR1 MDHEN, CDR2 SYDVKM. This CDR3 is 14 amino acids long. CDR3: CASSSGTPNTEAFF. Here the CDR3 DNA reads TGTGCCAGCAGTTCCGGGACACCGAACACTGAAGCTTTCTTT.

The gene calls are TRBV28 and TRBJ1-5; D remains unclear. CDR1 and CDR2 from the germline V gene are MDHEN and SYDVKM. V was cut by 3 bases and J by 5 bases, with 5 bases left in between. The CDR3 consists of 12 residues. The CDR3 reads CASSFWDQPQHF. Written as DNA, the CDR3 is TGTGCCAGCAGTTTCTGGGATCAGCCCCAGCATTTT.

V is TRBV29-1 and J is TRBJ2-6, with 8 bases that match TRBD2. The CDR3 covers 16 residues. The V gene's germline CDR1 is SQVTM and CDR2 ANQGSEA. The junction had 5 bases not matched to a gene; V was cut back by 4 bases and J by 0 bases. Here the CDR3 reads CSVVLAESSGANVLTF. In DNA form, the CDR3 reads TGCAGCGTTGTACTAGCGGAAAGCTCTGGGGCCAACGTCCTGACTTTC.

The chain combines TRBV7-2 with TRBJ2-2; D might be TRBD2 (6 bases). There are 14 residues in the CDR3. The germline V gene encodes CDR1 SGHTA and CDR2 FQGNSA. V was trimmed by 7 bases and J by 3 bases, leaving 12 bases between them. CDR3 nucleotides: TGTGCCAGCAACCACGGGACTTACACCGGGGAGCTGTTTTTT. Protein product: CASNHGTYTGELFF.

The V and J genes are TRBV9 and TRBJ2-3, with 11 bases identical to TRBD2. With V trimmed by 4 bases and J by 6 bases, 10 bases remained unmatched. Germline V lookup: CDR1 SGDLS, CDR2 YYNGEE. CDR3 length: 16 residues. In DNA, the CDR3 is TGTGCCAGCAGCACAGGGACTAGCGGAACGGGGGATACGCAGTATTTT. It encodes CASSTGTSGTGDTQYF.

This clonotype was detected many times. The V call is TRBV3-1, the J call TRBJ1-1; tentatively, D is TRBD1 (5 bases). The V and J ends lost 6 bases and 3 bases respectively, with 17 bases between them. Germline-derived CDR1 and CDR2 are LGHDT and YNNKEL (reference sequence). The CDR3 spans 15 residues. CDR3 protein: CASSRFRDSDTEAFF. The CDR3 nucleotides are TGTGCCAGCAGTCGGTTCCGGGACTCCGACACTGAAGCTTTCTTT.

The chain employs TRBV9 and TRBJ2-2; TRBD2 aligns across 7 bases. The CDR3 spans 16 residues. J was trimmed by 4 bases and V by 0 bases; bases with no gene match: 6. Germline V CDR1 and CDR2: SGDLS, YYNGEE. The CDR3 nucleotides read TGTGCCAGCAGCGTAGAGGCGGGAGAGGGCACCGGGGAGCTGTTTTTT. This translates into CASSVEAGEGTGELFF.

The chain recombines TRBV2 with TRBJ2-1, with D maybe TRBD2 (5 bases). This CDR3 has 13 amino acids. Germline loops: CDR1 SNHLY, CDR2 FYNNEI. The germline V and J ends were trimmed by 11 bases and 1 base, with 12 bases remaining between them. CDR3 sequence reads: CAGERASYNEQFF. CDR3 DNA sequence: TGTGCCGGGGAGAGGGCATCCTACAATGAGCAGTTCTTC. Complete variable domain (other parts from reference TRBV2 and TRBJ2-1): EPEVTQTPSHQVTQMGQEVILRCVPISNHLYFYWYRQILGQKVEFLVSFYNNEISEKSEIFDDQFSVERPDGSNFTLKIRSTKLEDSAMYFCAGERASYNEQFFGPGTRLTVL.

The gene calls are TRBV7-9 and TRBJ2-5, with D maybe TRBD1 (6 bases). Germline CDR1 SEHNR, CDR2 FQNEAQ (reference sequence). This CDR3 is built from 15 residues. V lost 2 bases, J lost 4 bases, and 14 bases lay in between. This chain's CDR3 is CASSLTGSRVETQYF. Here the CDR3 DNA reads TGTGCCAGCAGCTTAACAGGGTCAAGGGTAGAGACCCAGTACTTC.

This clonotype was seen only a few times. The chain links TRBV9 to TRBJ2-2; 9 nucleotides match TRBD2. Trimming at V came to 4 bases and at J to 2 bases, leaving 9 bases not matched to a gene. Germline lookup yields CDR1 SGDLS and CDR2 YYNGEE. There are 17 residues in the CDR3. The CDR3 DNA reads TGTGCCAGCAGCCCCGGGACTAGCAGGACCAACACCGGGGAGCTGTTTTTT. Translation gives CASSPGTSRTNTGELFF.

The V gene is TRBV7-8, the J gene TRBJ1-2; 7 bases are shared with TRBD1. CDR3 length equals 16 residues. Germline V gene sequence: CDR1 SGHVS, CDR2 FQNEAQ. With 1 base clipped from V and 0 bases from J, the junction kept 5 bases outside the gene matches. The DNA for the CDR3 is TGTGCCAGCAGCTTAGGACAGGGAGGCCCTAACTATGGCTACACCTTC. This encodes CASSLGQGGPNYGYTF. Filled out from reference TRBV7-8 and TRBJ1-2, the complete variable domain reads GAGVSQSPRYKVAKRGQDVALRCDPISGHVSLFWYQQALGQGPEFLTYFQNEAQLDKSGLPSDRFFAERPEGSVSTLKIQRTQQEDSAVYLCASSLGQGGPNYGYTFGSGTRLTVV.

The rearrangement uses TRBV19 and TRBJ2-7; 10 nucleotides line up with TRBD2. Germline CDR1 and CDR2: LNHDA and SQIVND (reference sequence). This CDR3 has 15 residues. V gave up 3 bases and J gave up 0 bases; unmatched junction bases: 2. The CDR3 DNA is TGTGCCAGTAGTATCGGACTAGCGGACTCCTACGAGCAGTACTTC. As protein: CASSIGLADSYEQYF.

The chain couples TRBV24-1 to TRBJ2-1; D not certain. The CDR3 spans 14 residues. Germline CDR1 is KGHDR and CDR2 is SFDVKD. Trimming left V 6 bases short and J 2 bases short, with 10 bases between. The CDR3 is CATSTPLAYNEQFF. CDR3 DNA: TGTGCCACCAGTACTCCCCTGGCCTACAATGAGCAGTTCTTC.

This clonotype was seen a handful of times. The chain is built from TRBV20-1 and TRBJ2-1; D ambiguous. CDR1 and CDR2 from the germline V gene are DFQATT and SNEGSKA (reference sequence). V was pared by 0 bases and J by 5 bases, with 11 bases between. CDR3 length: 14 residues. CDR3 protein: CSAREPLSHNEQFF. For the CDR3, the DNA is TGCAGTGCTAGAGAACCGTTGTCGCACAATGAGCAGTTCTTC.

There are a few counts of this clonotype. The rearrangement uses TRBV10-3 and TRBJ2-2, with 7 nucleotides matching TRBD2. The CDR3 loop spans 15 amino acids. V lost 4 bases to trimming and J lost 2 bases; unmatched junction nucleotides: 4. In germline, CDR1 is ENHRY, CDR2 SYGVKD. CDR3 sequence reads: CAISVGTINTGELFF. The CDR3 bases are TGTGCCATCAGTGTGGGGACTATTAACACCGGGGAGCTGTTTTTT.

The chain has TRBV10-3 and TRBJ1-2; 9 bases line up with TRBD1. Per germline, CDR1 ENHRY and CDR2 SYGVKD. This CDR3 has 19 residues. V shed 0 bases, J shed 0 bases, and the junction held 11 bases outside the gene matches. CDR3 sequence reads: CAISESVITGGRANYGYTF. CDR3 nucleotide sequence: TGTGCCATCAGTGAGTCGGTAATAACAGGGGGCAGAGCTAACTATGGCTACACCTTC.

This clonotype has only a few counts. CDR3 DNA: TGTGCCAGCAGTTTCGGGGCCCCGGGGGAGCAGTACTTC. This encodes CASSFGAPGEQYF. The rearrangement joins TRBV28 to TRBJ2-7; D tentatively fits TRBD1 or TRBD2 (5 bases each). The V gene lost 3 bases and the J gene lost 7 bases, with 13 bases spanning the gap. Looked up from germline, CDR1 is MDHEN and CDR2 is SYDVKM. CDR3 length: 13 amino acids.

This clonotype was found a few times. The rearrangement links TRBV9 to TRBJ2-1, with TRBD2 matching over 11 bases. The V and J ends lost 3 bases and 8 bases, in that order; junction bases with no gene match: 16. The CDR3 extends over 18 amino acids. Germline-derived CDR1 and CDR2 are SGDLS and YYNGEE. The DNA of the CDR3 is TGTGCCAGCAGCGAGCCAGTAAGACTAGCGGGAACGAGCGATGAGCAGTTCTTC. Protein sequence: CASSEPVRLAGTSDEQFF.

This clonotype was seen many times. CDR3: CATSPSRITF. As DNA, the CDR3 is TGTGCCACCAGCCCCTCCCGAATCACCTTC. The chain carries TRBV15 and TRBJ1-2; D not resolved. The CDR3 consists of 10 residues. Germline loops: CDR1 LNHNV, CDR2 YYDKDF (reference sequence). V was pared by 5 bases and J by 13 bases, with 11 bases between.